This entry concerns a single T cell receptor (beta chain). Its antigen is unidentified. TCRdb ran MiXCR on the 5' RACE reads and lists one entry per CDR3 protein. This table has 350,000 or so distinct CDR3 sequences, around 8.1% appearing once. This sample is part of a study of T cells after yellow fever vaccination. Findings and caveats of the study: At under 97% for CD4 and about 87% for CD8, most primary-vaccination clones showed up again after the booster.

The receptor's source is a man aged 18 to 30 who received the YFV17D yellow fever vaccine. Source: PBMCs, taken approximately 40 days after the first yellow fever vaccination.

The DNA of the CDR3 is TGCGCCAGCAGCCAAGGGGGCAGCGAGCAGTTCTTC. Amino acid sequence: CASSQGGSEQFF. The rearrangement links TRBV4-3 to TRBJ2-1, with D possibly matching TRBD1 (5 bases). CDR1 is LGHNA and CDR2 is YSLEER in the germline V gene. Trimming removed 1 base at V and 10 bases at J, with 8 bases between. The CDR3 is 12 amino acids.